This T cell receptor beta chain was identified in a study of T cells in Graves' hyperthyroidism and ophthalmopathy. Across the study: It was at initial diagnosis, before any treatment, that peripheral blood was collected.

The sample holds many counts of this clonotype. The junction departs from the called germline gene at one end, perhaps through a read error. Amplified regions were TCR beta CDR3 sequences from RNA transcripts. The HTBI primer set drove a first-round RT-PCR of the TCR CDR3. MiXCR was run by TCRdb on the multiplex PCR reads, yielding one entry per CDR3 protein. The sample records approximately 600,000 distinct CDR3 sequences, roughly 15% being singletons. Per the germline V gene, CDR1 is SGHRS and CDR2 is YFSETQ. CDR3 length equals 14 residues. A Clinical Activity Score of at least 3, a NOSPECS grade of at least 4 and a duration under 3 months were recorded in the ophthalmopathy patients.

The sample taken for sequencing was blood. The chain carries TRBV5-1 and TRBJ1-2; 7 nucleotides align to TRBD1. This clonotype was obtained from a woman between 35 and 50 years old with Graves' ophthalmopathy. The CDR3 nucleotides read TGCGCCAGCAGCTTGGGGCAGGGGGACTATGGCCACACCTTC. Encoded protein: CASSLGQGDYGHTF.